This entry features one T cell receptor (beta chain) sequence. The sample belongs to a study of CXCR3-negative and CXCR3-positive naive CD8 T cells. Germline assignment: CDR1 MNHNY and CDR2 SVGAGI (reference sequence). This CDR3 comprises 16 residues. 5' RACE with UMI labels generated the TRB cDNA libraries. TCRdb reprocessed the 5' RACE reads, keeping one entry per CDR3 protein, no DNA. Its clone listing holds more than 45,000 distinct CDR3 sequences. This chain connects TRBV6-6 to TRBJ1-4; the TCRdb D gene call, TRBD1, has no DNA to confirm it. Source material: memory CD8+ T cells from blood. This receptor was taken from a human donor in good health. Some clones in this sample may be carry-over from other donors' samples. CDR3 sequence: CASSLHTGAANEKLFF.